These 30 T cell receptor beta chains were sequenced from one sample in a study of blood T cell repertoires in COVID-19. Assay used: immunoSEQ multiplex PCR; TCRdb lists only in-frame clones, some missing. The sample holds 150,000 to 200,000 clones, around four fifths seen once. Material for sequencing was peripheral blood. These receptors all come from a woman in her sixties or seventies with COVID-19, enrolled during active disease.

This sequence joins TRBV5-1 and TRBJ2-7; 10 bases are a match to TRBD2. The junction had 7 bases not matched to a gene; V was cut back by 4 bases and J by 3 bases. The CDR3 length is 15 residues. Per the germline V gene, CDR1 is SGHRS and CDR2 is YFSETQ. The CDR3 coding sequence is TGCGCCAGCAGCCTTTCTAGCGGGGGCTACTACGAGCAGTACGTC. This translates into CASSLSSGGYYEQYV.

This rearrangement joins TRBV2 to TRBJ1-1; tentatively, D is TRBD1 (5 bases). This CDR3 contains 13 residues. V was cut by 6 bases and J by 5 bases, with 13 bases left in between. The germline V gene encodes CDR1 SNHLY and CDR2 FYNNEI. CDR3: CASRAGRETEAFF. DNA of the CDR3: TGTGCCAGCAGGGCAGGGAGGGAAACTGAAGCTTTCTTT.

The CDR3 bases are TGTGCTAGTGCCATAGGGGTTCGTGAGACCCAGTACTTC. It is translated as CASAIGVRETQYF. This rearrangement joins TRBV12-5 to TRBJ2-5, with D possibly matching TRBD1 (5 bases). V was clipped by 7 bases and J by 5 bases, with 14 bases between them. From germline, CDR1 is LGHNT and CDR2 FRNRAP. This CDR3 contains 13 residues.

V gene TRBV5-1 combines with J gene TRBJ1-5; TRBD1 matches 8 bases. V was clipped by 2 bases and J by 3 bases; unmatched bases: 7. This CDR3 region has 16 residues. Germline V gene lookup returns CDR1 SGHRS and CDR2 YFSETQ. In DNA, the CDR3 is TGCGCCAGCAGCTTAGGGACAGGCTGGGACAATCAGCCCCAGCATTTT. Amino acids: CASSLGTGWDNQPQHF.

This clone was seen only once. The chain couples TRBV3-1 (or the pseudogene TRBV3-2) to TRBJ2-1; D is uncertain. The CDR3 consists of 13 residues. CDR1 and CDR2 (germline): LGHDT, YNNKEL (reference sequence). Trimming pared 4 bases from V and 7 bases from J, leaving 11 bases between. The CDR3 sequence: CASSRYSGNEQFF. The CDR3 nucleotides read TGTGCCAGCAGCCGCTACTCCGGTAATGAGCAGTTCTTC.

CDR3 sequence reads: CAWRGESSYNSPLHF. CDR3 DNA: TGTGCCTGGAGGGGAGAGAGCTCCTATAATTCACCCCTCCACTTT. This chain connects TRBV30 to TRBJ1-6; D uncertain. V was pared by 3 bases and J by 0 bases, with 9 bases between. The CDR3 totals 15 residues. Per germline, CDR1 GTSNPN and CDR2 SVGIG (reference sequence). Complete variable domain (other parts from reference TRBV30 and TRBJ1-6): SQTIHQWPATLVQPVGSPLSLECTVEGTSNPNLYWYRQAAGRGLQLLFYSVGIGQISSEVPQNLSASRPQDRQFILSSKKLLLSDSGFYLCAWRGESSYNSPLHFGNGTRLTVT.

V and J are TRBV19 and TRBJ1-2; D gene ambiguous. This CDR3 has 14 residues. Trimming pared 3 bases from V and 0 bases from J, leaving 8 bases between. From germline, CDR1 is LNHDA and CDR2 SQIVND (reference sequence). CDR3 residues: CASSIRGANYGYTF. Here the CDR3 DNA reads TGTGCCAGTAGTATCCGCGGAGCTAACTATGGCTACACCTTC. The variable domain in full, with the rest retrieved from reference TRBV19 and TRBJ1-2, is DGGITQSPKYLFRKEGQNVTLSCEQNLNHDAMYWYRQDPGQGLRLIYYSQIVNDFQKGDIAEGYSVSREKKESFPLTVTSAQKNPTAFYLCASSIRGANYGYTFGSGTRLTVV.

This clone was seen once. The chain has TRBV5-1 and TRBJ1-3; unclear D gene. The V end lost 0 bases, the J end lost 3 bases, and 16 bases lay between the germline ends. CDR1 is SGHRS, CDR2 YFSETQ, per germline. There are 17 residues in the CDR3. Here the CDR3 reads CASSLDMGRHFGNTIYF. The CDR3 DNA reads as TGCGCCAGCAGCTTGGATATGGGGAGACACTTTGGAAACACCATATATTTT.

This chain connects TRBV11-2 to TRBJ2-3; D may be TRBD2 (5 bases). The length of the CDR3 is 16 residues. CDR1 and CDR2 (germline): SGHAT, FQNNGV. The V end lost 5 bases, the J end lost 4 bases, and 19 bases lay between the germline ends. CDR3 in amino acids: CASSPGLALGPDTQYF. The CDR3 DNA follows: TGTGCCAGCAGCCCCGGCCTAGCCCTAGGTCCAGATACGCAGTATTTT. Variable domain in full (rest from reference TRBV11-2 and TRBJ2-3): EAGVAQSPRYKIIEKRQSVAFWCNPISGHATLYWYQQILGQGPKLLIQFQNNGVVDDSQLPKDRFSAERLKGVDSTLKIQPAKLEDSAVYLCASSPGLALGPDTQYFGPGTRLTVL.

This clone was seen a single time. The chain combines TRBV12-3 or TRBV12-4 with TRBJ1-4, with 10 bases aligning to TRBD1. This CDR3 has 13 amino acids. V lost 4 bases and J lost 8; bases outside the gene matches: 1. As DNA, the CDR3 is TGTGCCAGCAGTTGGACAGGGGGGGAAAAACTGTTTTTT. It encodes CASSWTGGEKLFF.

The chain has TRBV7-9 and TRBJ1-2; TRBD1 matches at 7 bases. This CDR3 comprises 15 residues. Per germline, CDR1 SEHNR and CDR2 FQNEAQ (reference sequence). J lost 4 bases, V lost 5 bases, and 10 bases had no gene match. The DNA of the CDR3 is TGTGCCAGCAGCCCAGACACGGGACAGCGCTATGGCTACACCTTC. It yields the protein CASSPDTGQRYGYTF. The full variable domain, completed using reference TRBV7-9 and TRBJ1-2, is DTGVSQNPRHKITKRGQNVTFRCDPISEHNRLYWYRQTLGQGPEFLTYFQNEAQLEKSRLLSDRFSAERPKGSFSTLEIQRTEQGDSAMYLCASSPDTGQRYGYTFGSGTRLTVV.

This clone was picked up a small number of times. The chain uses TRBV28 and TRBJ1-1; unclear D gene. Trimming stripped 6 bases from V and 0 bases from J, with 11 bases between. Per germline, CDR1 MDHEN and CDR2 SYDVKM. This CDR3 comprises 14 residues. CDR3 in DNA: TGTGCCAGCAGCAGACACGCCATGAACACTGAAGCTTTCTTT. This sequence encodes CASSRHAMNTEAFF.

This clone turned up a few times. The chain joins TRBV7-2 to TRBJ2-1; 9 bases line up with TRBD2. This CDR3 comprises 16 residues. Germline values: CDR1 SGHTA, CDR2 FQGNSA. V shed 0 bases and J 8 bases; nucleotides not matched to a gene: 8. CDR3 DNA sequence: TGTGCCAGCAGCTTAGCCTTGGCGGGGGGGCACGATGAGCAGTTCTTC. Amino acids: CASSLALAGGHDEQFF.

The DNA for the CDR3 is TGTGCCAGCAGTGAAGCACTCAGAGGCTTAGCGGGAGATACCGGGGAGCTGTTTTTT. Amino acid sequence: CASSEALRGLAGDTGELFF. This chain joins TRBV6-1 and TRBJ2-2; 9 bases agree with TRBD2. This CDR3 is built from 19 residues. The germline V gene encodes CDR1 MNHNS and CDR2 SASEGT. V dropped 0 bases and J dropped 5; count of bases not matched to a gene: 13.

This clone has more than one count but fewer than ten. The chain couples TRBV5-5 to TRBJ1-2; D uncertain. V dropped 4 bases and J dropped 8 bases, with 15 bases sitting between them. Per the germline V gene, CDR1 is SGHKS and CDR2 is YYEKEE (reference sequence). CDR3 length: 13 amino acids. The CDR3 coding sequence is TGTGCCAGCAGCCTAAACTTACCTGAGGGCTACACCTTC. Protein: CASSLNLPEGYTF.

The chain is built from TRBV7-2 and TRBJ1-2; D ambiguous. The ends were cut back, 1 base at V and 7 bases at J, with 10 bases in the middle. Germline CDR1 is SGHTA and CDR2 is FQGNSA. The CDR3 consists of 13 residues. The CDR3 coding sequence is TGTGCCAGCAGCTTAGTGACTGAGATTGGCTACACCTTC. Translation: CASSLVTEIGYTF.

The chain uses TRBV27 and TRBJ2-1; TRBD2 agrees at 8 bases. Germline V gene data show CDR1 as MNHEY and CDR2 as SMNVEV (reference sequence). This CDR3 has 14 residues. Trimming cost V 8 bases and J 0 bases; bases outside gene matches: 3. The CDR3: CASSSGYSYNEQFF. The CDR3 region has the DNA TGTGCCAGCTCTAGCGGGTACTCCTACAATGAGCAGTTCTTC.

CDR3 amino acids: CASSQDLSVEKLFF. DNA for the CDR3: TGTGCCAGCAGCCAAGATCTTTCGGTTGAAAAACTGTTTTTT. The chain employs TRBV3-1 (or the pseudogene TRBV3-2) and TRBJ1-4; unclear D gene. The germline V and J ends were trimmed by 0 bases and 7 bases, with 9 bases remaining between them. CDR1 is LGHDT and CDR2 is YNNKEL in the germline V gene (reference sequence). The CDR3 covers 14 residues.

The CDR3: CASSWGQGGNYEQYF. The CDR3 coding sequence is TGTGCCAGCAGTTGGGGACAGGGGGGGAATTACGAGCAGTACTTC. The chain couples TRBV28 to TRBJ2-7; TRBD1 matches at 11 bases. CDR3 length: 15 amino acids. Unmatched junction bases numbered 6, after V lost 4 bases and J lost 4 bases. Per germline, CDR1 MDHEN and CDR2 SYDVKM.

The V and J genes are TRBV27 and TRBJ1-1; 8 bases map to TRBD1. V was clipped by 5 bases and J by 4 bases; unmatched bases: 6. The CDR3 is made up of 14 amino acids. Germline CDR1 MNHEY, CDR2 SMNVEV (reference sequence). The CDR3 bases are TGTGCCAGCAGTACCCGGACAGGGCCCACTGAAGCTTTCTTT. It encodes CASSTRTGPTEAFF.

This rearrangement joins TRBV23-1 to TRBJ2-1, with D hard to call. TRBV23-1 is placed among ORFs of uncertain function. There are 15 residues in the CDR3. V was clipped by 0 bases and J by 8 bases, with 14 bases between them. CDR3 nucleotide sequence: TGCGCCAGCAGTCAATCTGTAGGCCCTGGGCATGAGCAGTTCTTC. Encoded protein: CASSQSVGPGHEQFF.

The chain recombines TRBV30 with TRBJ2-2, with D possibly being TRBD2 (5 bases). Germline V lookup: CDR1 GTSNPN, CDR2 SVGIG (reference sequence). V shed 5 bases and J shed 8 bases, with 9 bases lying between them. This CDR3 has 11 amino acids. The chain's CDR3 is CAWEGRGELFF. CDR3 nucleotides: TGTGCCTGGGAGGGCCGTGGGGAGCTGTTTTTT.

The chain is built from TRBV19 and TRBJ1-5; D unresolved. Trimming removed 2 bases at V and 5 bases at J, with 10 bases between. The CDR3 extends over 14 amino acids. CDR1 is LNHDA, CDR2 SQIVND, per germline (reference sequence). The chain's CDR3 is CASSIRSGDQPQHF. CDR3 bases: TGTGCCAGTAGTATACGATCGGGAGATCAGCCCCAGCATTTT.

This chain links TRBV28 with TRBJ1-1; a weak D match, TRBD1 (6 bases). The V gene lost 1 base and the J gene lost 7 bases, with 13 bases spanning the gap. CDR3 size: 14 residues. CDR1 is MDHEN, CDR2 SYDVKM, per germline. CDR3 bases: TGTGCCAGCAGTTTATACCGACAGGTCGTTGAAGCTTTCTTT. Its protein product is CASSLYRQVVEAFF.

The chain combines TRBV3-1 (or the pseudogene TRBV3-2) with TRBJ1-2, with a possible D match to TRBD1 (6 bases). Trimming took 3 bases from V and 4 from J, leaving 15 bases between them. Looked up from germline, CDR1 is LGHDT and CDR2 is YNNKEL (reference sequence). CDR3 length: 15 residues. The CDR3 region is CASSQDPQGLYGYTF. The CDR3 DNA reads TGTGCCAGCAGCCAGGACCCACAGGGTCTCTATGGCTACACCTTC.

CDR3 in amino acids: CANGGRGSSYNEQFF. CDR3 in DNA: TGTGCCAACGGTGGGAGGGGAAGCTCCTACAATGAGCAGTTCTTC. The V call is TRBV2, the J call TRBJ2-1; 7 bases line up with TRBD2. J lost 0 bases, V lost 10 bases, and 9 bases had no gene match. The CDR3 sequence is 15 residues long. CDR1 is SNHLY, CDR2 FYNNEI, per germline.

This clone was counted once. The chain joins TRBV6-1 to TRBJ2-5, with 11 bases matching TRBD2. CDR3 length: 15 amino acids. Germline trimming cut 3 bases from V and 3 bases from J; bases unmatched to any gene: 3. CDR1 MNHNS and CDR2 SASEGT come from the germline V gene. The CDR3 coding sequence is TGTGCCAGCAGTGAGTTAGCGGGAGGGAAAGAGACCCAGTACTTC. The encoded protein is CASSELAGGKETQYF.

This sequence joins TRBV27 and TRBJ1-5; 11 nucleotides match TRBD1. The J segment lost 5 bases and the V segment lost 5 bases, leaving 5 bases of the junction unmatched. This CDR3 has 15 residues. Germline V gene data show CDR1 as MNHEY and CDR2 as SMNVEV (reference sequence). The CDR3 sequence is CASSDRDRGDQPQHF. The DNA for the CDR3 is TGTGCCAGCAGTGACCGGGACAGGGGGGATCAGCCCCAGCATTTT.

Only a few counts were recorded for this clone. This chain joins TRBV20-1 and TRBJ1-5; maybe TRBD1 (6 bases). CDR3 length: 13 residues. CDR1 and CDR2 from the germline V gene are DFQATT and SNEGSKA (reference sequence). Trimming took off 3 bases at V and 4 bases at J, with 10 bases between the two ends. The CDR3 DNA follows: TGCAGTGCTAGTGCAGGGGAAAATCAGCCCCAGCATTTT. Protein sequence: CSASAGENQPQHF.

The chain links TRBV5-4 to TRBJ2-7, with 7 nucleotides matching TRBD2. The CDR3 length is 14 residues. Germline V gives CDR1 SGHNT, CDR2 YYREEE (reference sequence). J gave up 6 bases and V 4 bases, and 10 bases lay outside the gene matches. In DNA form, the CDR3 reads TGTGCCAGCAGCCGTCCGACTAGCTCCAGCGAGCAGTACTTC. This translates into CASSRPTSSSEQYF.